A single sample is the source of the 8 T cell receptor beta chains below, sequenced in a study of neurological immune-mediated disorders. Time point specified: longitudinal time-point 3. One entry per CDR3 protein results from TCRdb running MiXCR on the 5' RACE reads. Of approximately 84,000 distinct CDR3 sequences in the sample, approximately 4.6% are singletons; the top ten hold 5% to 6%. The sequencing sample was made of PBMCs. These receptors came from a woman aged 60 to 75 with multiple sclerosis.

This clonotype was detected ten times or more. The DNA for the CDR3 is TGTGCCACCCGAGCGGGGGGGGGGACAGATACGCAGTATTTT. Amino acids: CATRAGGGTDTQYF. The chain joins TRBV6-5 to TRBJ2-3; 10 nucleotides align to TRBD2. The V gene's germline CDR1 is MNHEY and CDR2 SVGAGI. V dropped 10 bases and J dropped 3; count of bases not matched to a gene: 7. CDR3 length equals 14 residues.

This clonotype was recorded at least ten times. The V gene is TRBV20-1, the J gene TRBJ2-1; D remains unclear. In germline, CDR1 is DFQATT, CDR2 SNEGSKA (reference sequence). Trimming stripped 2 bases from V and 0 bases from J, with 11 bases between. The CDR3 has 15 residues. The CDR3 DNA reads TGCAGTGCTAGATTACCTCGTAGCTCCTACAATGAGCAGTTCTTC. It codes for CSARLPRSSYNEQFF.

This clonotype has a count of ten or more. The DNA of the CDR3 is TGCGCCAGCAGTGGATCGTGGGTCCGCACAGATACGCAGTATTTT. Translating gives CASSGSWVRTDTQYF. The J gene is TRBJ2-3, the V gene TRBV10-2; D is ambiguous. V was shortened by 4 bases and J by 1 base, with 12 bases between the two germline ends. The germline CDR1 and CDR2 sequences are WSHSY and SAAADI. The CDR3 has 15 residues.

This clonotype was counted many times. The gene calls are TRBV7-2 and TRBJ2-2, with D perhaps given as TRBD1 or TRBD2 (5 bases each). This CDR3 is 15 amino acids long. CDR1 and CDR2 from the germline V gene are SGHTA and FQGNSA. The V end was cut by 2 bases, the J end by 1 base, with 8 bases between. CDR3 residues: CASSLRGQNTGELFF. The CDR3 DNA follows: TGTGCCAGCAGCTTACGGGGCCAGAACACCGGGGAGCTGTTTTTT.

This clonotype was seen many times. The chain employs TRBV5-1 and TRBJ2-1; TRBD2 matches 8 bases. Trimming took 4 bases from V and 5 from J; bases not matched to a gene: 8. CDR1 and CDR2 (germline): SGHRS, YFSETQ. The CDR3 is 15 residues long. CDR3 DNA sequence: TGCGCCAGCAGCCTACTAGCGGCGGGGAACAATGAGCAGTTCTTC. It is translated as CASSLLAAGNNEQFF.

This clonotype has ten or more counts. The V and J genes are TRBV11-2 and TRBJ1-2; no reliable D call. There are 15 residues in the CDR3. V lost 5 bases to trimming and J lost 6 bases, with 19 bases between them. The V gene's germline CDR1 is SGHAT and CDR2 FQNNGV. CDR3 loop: CASSNAGTRVNGYTF. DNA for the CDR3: TGTGCCAGCAGCAATGCGGGTACCCGGGTGAATGGCTACACCTTC.

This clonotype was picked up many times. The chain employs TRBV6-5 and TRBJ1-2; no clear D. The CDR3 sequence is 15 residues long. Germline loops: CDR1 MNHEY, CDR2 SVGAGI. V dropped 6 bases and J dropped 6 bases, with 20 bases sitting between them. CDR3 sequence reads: CASRVPTGRGNGYTF. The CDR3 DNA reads TGTGCCAGCAGAGTACCAACGGGTCGCGGGAATGGCTACACCTTC.

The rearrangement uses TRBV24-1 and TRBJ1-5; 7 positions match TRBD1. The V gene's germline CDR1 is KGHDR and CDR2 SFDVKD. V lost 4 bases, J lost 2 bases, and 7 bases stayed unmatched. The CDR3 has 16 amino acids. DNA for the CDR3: TGTGCCACCAGTGACCCTCGACAGGGAGGCAATCAGCCCCAGCATTTT. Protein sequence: CATSDPRQGGNQPQHF.